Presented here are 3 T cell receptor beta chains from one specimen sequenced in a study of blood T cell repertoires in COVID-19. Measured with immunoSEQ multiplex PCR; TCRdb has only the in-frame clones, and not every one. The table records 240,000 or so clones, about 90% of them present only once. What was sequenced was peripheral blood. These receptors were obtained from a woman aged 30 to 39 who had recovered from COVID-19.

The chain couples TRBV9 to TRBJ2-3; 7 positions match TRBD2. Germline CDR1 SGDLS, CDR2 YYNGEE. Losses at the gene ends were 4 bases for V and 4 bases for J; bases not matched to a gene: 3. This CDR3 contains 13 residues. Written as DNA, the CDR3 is TGTGCCAGCAGCACTCTAGCGGCAGATACGCAGTATTTT. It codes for CASSTLAADTQYF.

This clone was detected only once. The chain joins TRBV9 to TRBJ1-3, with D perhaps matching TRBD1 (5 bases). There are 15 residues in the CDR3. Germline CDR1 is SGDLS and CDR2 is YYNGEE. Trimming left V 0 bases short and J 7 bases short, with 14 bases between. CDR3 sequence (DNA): TGTGCCAGCAGCGTAGATTCGGGGGACTGGAACACCATATATTTT. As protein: CASSVDSGDWNTIYF.

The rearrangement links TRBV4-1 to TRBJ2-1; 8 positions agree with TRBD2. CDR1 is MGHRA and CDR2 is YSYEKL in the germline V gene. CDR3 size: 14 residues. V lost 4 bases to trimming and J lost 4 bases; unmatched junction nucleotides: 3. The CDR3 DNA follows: TGCGCCAGCAGCCCGAAGCGGGGGTACAATGAGCAGTTCTTC. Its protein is CASSPKRGYNEQFF.